These 7 T cell receptor beta chains share one sample of origin, sequenced in a study of beta chain features in type 1 diabetes. Reverse transcribing all isolated RNA meant expressed TCRB transcripts were sequenced. Using immunoSEQ multiplex PCR, the repertoire was profiled, and TCRdb retains in-frame clones only, with some absent. The sample lists over 500,000 clones, roughly 16% occurring once. Material: naive CD4+ T cells from blood. The origin of the receptors is a man aged 18-30 years in good health.

The chain has TRBV15 and TRBJ2-7; D unresolved. The CDR3 runs to 11 residues. V was clipped by 0 bases and J by 4 bases, with 1 base between them. CDR1 and CDR2 (germline): LNHNV, YYDKDF (reference sequence). The CDR3, as DNA: TGTGCCACCAGCAGAGAGTACGAGCAGTACTTC. The encoded protein is CATSREYEQYF.

This clone was detected a few times. This chain connects TRBV19 to TRBJ2-1, with no clear D. Between the trimmed V and J ends, which lost 3 bases and 4 bases, there was a span of 25 bases. CDR3 length: 19 residues. Germline V gives CDR1 LNHDA, CDR2 SQIVND (reference sequence). The CDR3 DNA reads TGTGCCAGTAGTATTACGAGAGGTGACGGATACTGGAGATACAATGAGCAGTTCTTC. It is translated as CASSITRGDGYWRYNEQFF.

This clone was seen only a few times. The chain has TRBV4-2 and TRBJ2-4; D not certain. The V gene's germline CDR1 is LGHNA and CDR2 YNFKEQ. V lost 5 bases and J lost 6, with 11 bases in between. There are 13 residues in the CDR3. The CDR3 coding sequence is TGTGCCAGCAGCTCTAACAAGGGAAACATTCAGTACTTC. Translated: CASSSNKGNIQYF.

There are a few counts of this clone. The chain combines TRBV7-9 with TRBJ1-3; 7 bases agree with TRBD1. The CDR3 totals 15 residues. Germline V gene lookup returns CDR1 SEHNR and CDR2 FQNEAQ (reference sequence). Germline trimming cut 4 bases from V and 0 bases from J; bases unmatched to any gene: 3. CDR3 sequence reads: CASSYRQGSGNTIYF. The CDR3 bases are TGTGCCAGCAGCTACAGACAGGGCTCTGGAAACACCATATATTTT.

Note on this clone: The same CDR3 also results from other DNA sequences found in this sample. This chain's CDR3 is CASSLRVGEQFF. The CDR3 nucleotides are TGTGCCAGCAGTCTCAGGGTAGGTGAGCAGTTCTTC. The genes are TRBV28 and TRBJ2-1; the D gene is possibly TRBD1 (5 bases). Between the trimmed V and J ends, which lost 5 bases and 9 bases, there was a span of 11 bases. The CDR3 sequence is 12 residues long. Germline CDR1 reads MDHEN; CDR2 reads SYDVKM.

V gene TRBV7-2 combines with J gene TRBJ1-5; D unclear. Germline V gene sequence: CDR1 SGHTA, CDR2 FQGNSA. With 3 bases removed from V and 0 bases from J, the gap between germline ends came to 6 bases. This CDR3 region has 14 residues. CDR3 residues: CASSFLDSNQPQHF. The CDR3 nucleotides read TGTGCCAGCAGCTTCCTCGATAGCAATCAGCCCCAGCATTTT.

V and J are TRBV2 and TRBJ2-2; D may be TRBD1 (6 bases). V was clipped by 6 bases and J by 6 bases, with 11 bases between them. The CDR3 contains 13 residues. CDR1 and CDR2 from the germline V gene are SNHLY and FYNNEI. CDR3 protein: CASRDSLPGELFF. CDR3 DNA sequence: TGTGCCAGCAGGGACAGCTTGCCCGGGGAGCTGTTTTTT. The complete variable domain, with remaining parts taken from reference TRBV2 and TRBJ2-2, reads EPEVTQTPSHQVTQMGQEVILRCVPISNHLYFYWYRQILGQKVEFLVSFYNNEISEKSEIFDDQFSVERPDGSNFTLKIRSTKLEDSAMYFCASRDSLPGELFFGEGSRLTVL.